The clone carrying this TCR beta chain has a count of ten or more. Its antigen remains unidentified. This sample was included in a study of CD8 T cells in ankylosing spondylitis. Study outcomes and limitations: Matched synovial fluid from ankylosing spondylitis patients was reported to be enriched for disease-linked clones. Disease-linked clones proved CD8+ and comparatively uncommon in peripheral blood. Seven to nine highly homologous variants formed a TCR beta motif that appeared characteristic of ankylosing spondylitis blood.

It was by quantitative 5'-RACE with molecular barcodes that TCR beta libraries were made. Each CDR3 protein is one row after TCRdb ran MiXCR on the 5' RACE reads. This sample yields about 130,000 distinct CDR3 sequences, of which 6% to 8.5% are seen a single time; less than 15% belongs to the top ten. The V end was cut by 3 bases, the J end by 4 bases, with 13 bases between. This CDR3 has 15 residues. The TCR comes from a male donor with ankylosing spondylitis or in good health (not recorded which). The chain has TRBV12-3 or TRBV12-4 and TRBJ2-1, with D tentatively TRBD2 (7 bases). The sample consisted of blood, either unsorted or a sorted T cell fraction (not recorded which). This CDR3 reads CASSFGGAFYNEQFF. Written as DNA, the CDR3 is TGTGCCAGCAGTTTTGGGGGGGCCTTTTACAATGAGCAGTTCTTC.